What follows are 2 T cell receptor beta chains derived from one specimen sequenced in a study of cytotoxic CD8 clonotypes in ibrutinib-treated CLL. Sequenced by immunoSEQ multiplex PCR; TCRdb stores in-frame clones only, minus some. The table shows some 290,000 clones, with about 80% occurring only once. Sequencing was performed on PBMCs, taken before ibrutinib treatment. Every receptor here comes from a human donor with chronic lymphocytic leukemia.

As DNA, the CDR3 is TGTGCCAGCAGTCTGGGTGCAAGCTCCTACAATGAGCAGTTCTTC. Encoded protein: CASSLGASSYNEQFF. The gene calls are TRBV6-4 and TRBJ2-1; D remains ambiguous. CDR1 and CDR2 (germline): MRHNA, SNTAGT. Trimming left V 5 bases short and J 0 bases short, with 11 bases between. This CDR3 spans 15 amino acids.

The chain combines TRBV5-5 with TRBJ2-5; D possibly corresponds to TRBD1 (5 bases). This CDR3 has 16 amino acids. V lost 0 bases and J lost 6, with 18 bases in between. Germline lookup yields CDR1 SGHKS and CDR2 YYEKEE (reference sequence). The CDR3 sequence is CASSLGLQGGFKTQYF. The CDR3 bases are TGTGCCAGCAGCTTGGGACTGCAGGGTGGTTTTAAGACCCAGTACTTC.